This is a list of T cell receptor beta chains from one sample in a study of blood T cell repertoires in COVID-19. The repertoire was sequenced with immunoSEQ multiplex PCR; TCRdb's copy has only in-frame clones and lacks some. Seen here are over 200,000 clones, about 80% observed once, and the top ten hold about 3.1%. Sequencing was done on a sample of peripheral blood. The origin of the receptors is a woman of 80 years or more with acute or convalescent COVID-19. The conserved cysteine and the conserved F or W are not part of the CDR3 here. Fields, in order: clone size, V gene, CDR3 protein. Size tells how often a clone was seen (once, few, many) or the class of an expanded clone, and some rows leave it out.

abundance: .
v_gene: TRBV13
CDR3aa: ASSSKGLVVTDTQY

abundance: .
v_gene: TRBV6-4
CDR3aa: ASKRGPTQETQY

abundance: .
v_gene: TRBV6-5
CDR3aa: ASSYLGLNTGELF

abundance: once
v_gene: TRBV5-4
CDR3aa: ASSLGVGQGYEQY

abundance: .
v_gene: TRBV5-5
CDR3aa: ASSLRGTGMYTEAF

abundance: .
v_gene: TRBV2
CDR3aa: ASSRDMGSSQPQH

abundance: .
v_gene: TRBV6-5
CDR3aa: ASRQNTEAF

abundance: .
v_gene: TRBV5-1
CDR3aa: ASRSTTGTLGEKLF

abundance: .
v_gene: TRBV5-4
CDR3aa: ASSFLTGNYGYT

abundance: .
v_gene: TRBV7-9
CDR3aa: ASSVGQSTDTQY

abundance: .
v_gene: TRBV7-2
CDR3aa: ASSQGTGINTQY

abundance: few
v_gene: TRBV18
CDR3aa: ASSPPQRASYNEQF

abundance: .
v_gene: TRBV18
CDR3aa: ASSAKQSTTNEKLF

abundance: once
v_gene: TRBV5-1
CDR3aa: ASSLAAGPNEKLF

abundance: many
v_gene: TRBV5-1
CDR3aa: ASSLSPSGGPSTDTQY